This T cell receptor (beta chain) came from a study of T-cell reconstitution after alpha-beta-depleted transplantation in children. Broader study findings: Certain patients had high TCRbeta diversity at day 60, and it came from recipient T cells and thymic progenitors that survived.

Construction of the TCRbeta library involved unique molecular identifiers. TCRdb ran MiXCR on the PCR reads and lists one entry per CDR3 protein. The table lists approximately 89,000 distinct CDR3 sequences, around a sixth of them singletons, with roughly 21% in the top ten. A word on this clonotype: Its target is unknown. One end of the junction fails to match germline, which may point to a read error.

The CDR3 has 16 residues. CDR1 SGHRS and CDR2 YFSETQ come from the germline V gene. The chain employs TRBV5-1 and TRBJ2-7; D is tentatively TRBD1 or TRBD2 (5 bases each). The TCR was taken from a male patient between 2 and 10 years old who had a stem cell transplant for acute lymphoblastic leukemia, so the T cells may come from the graft donor. The source material was PBMCs, mostly from graft donor cells, sampled 180 days after TCRalphabeta/CD19-depleted stem cell transplant. CDR3 in amino acids: CASSLWGFVGNYEPYF. In DNA, the CDR3 is TGCGCCAGCAGCTTGTGGGGGTTTGTTGGAAACTACGAGCCGTACTTC. Looking up the rest from reference TRBV5-1 and TRBJ2-7 gives the full variable domain: KAGVTQTPRYLIKTRGQQVTLSCSPISGHRSVSWYQQTPGQGLQFLFEYFSETQRNKGNFPGRFSGRQFSNSRSEMNVSTLELGDSALYLCASSLWGFVGNYEPYFGPGTRLTVT.